The clone carrying this T cell receptor (beta chain) came up a few times. The CDR3 contains 13 residues. The V and J ends lost 4 bases and 0 bases respectively, with 6 bases between them. Germline V lookup: CDR1 SEHNR, CDR2 FQNEAQ (reference sequence). Repertoires were generated with immunoSEQ multiplex PCR, while TCRdb's copy carries only in-frame clones and drops some. The data show approximately 51,000 clones, with around 93% seen just once and roughly 1.8% held by the top ten. This entry belongs to a study of T cell changes during pregnancy in multiple sclerosis. The specimen was peripheral blood, collected in the second trimester of pregnancy. This receptor was taken from a female donor with multiple sclerosis, enrolled in a pregnancy study. This chain joins TRBV7-9 and TRBJ1-2; the D is unclear. The CDR3 coding sequence is TGTGCCAGCAGCTCCAGATCTAACTATGGCTACACCTTC. It translates to CASSSRSNYGYTF. The whole variable domain, remainder taken from reference TRBV7-9 and TRBJ1-2, is DTGVSQNPRHKITKRGQNVTFRCDPISEHNRLYWYRQTLGQGPEFLTYFQNEAQLEKSRLLSDRFSAERPKGSFSTLEIQRTEQGDSAMYLCASSSRSNYGYTFGSGTRLTVV.